The entry below describes one TCR beta chain. The antigen remains unidentified. FACS enriched CD8+ TEMRA cells, while bulk CD8+ and CD4+ were negatively isolated. Germline lookup yields CDR1 SEHNR and CDR2 FQNEAQ (reference sequence). This CDR3 comprises 14 residues. V was clipped by 2 bases and J by 1 base, with 8 bases between them. Random hexamers were used to reverse transcribe 0.5 to 1 ug of RNA. An immunoSEQ multiplex PCR amplified TCR beta CDR3 over 54 Vbeta and 13 Jbeta. One entry per CDR3 protein results from TCRdb running MiXCR on the immunoSEQ multiplex PCR reads. The sample includes some 160,000 distinct CDR3 sequences, 90% to 95% of them seen just once. The sample is drawn from a study of CD8 T cells in Susac syndrome. Study-wide background: There were Susac syndrome patients who were therapy-naive at blood draw, others on corticosteroids, and others on intravenous immunoglobulin alone.

Study outcomes and limitations: That the number of individuals in its TCR sequencing and HLA analysis was relatively small was acknowledged by the study.

Sequencing used CD4+ T cells from PBMCs. The TCR was taken from a human donor with Susac syndrome. This chain joins TRBV7-9 and TRBJ1-1; D unresolved. CDR3 bases: TGTGCCAGCAGCTTAAACGTCAGGAACACTGAAGCTTTCTTT. Translating it yields CASSLNVRNTEAFF. The whole variable domain, remainder taken from reference TRBV7-9 and TRBJ1-1, is DTGVSQNPRHKITKRGQNVTFRCDPISEHNRLYWYRQTLGQGPEFLTYFQNEAQLEKSRLLSDRFSAERPKGSFSTLEIQRTEQGDSAMYLCASSLNVRNTEAFFGQGTRLTVV.